This T cell receptor beta chain was profiled in a study of blood T cell repertoires in COVID-19. This CDR3 has 19 residues. With 5 bases removed from V and 6 bases from J, the gap between germline ends came to 32 bases. The germline V gene encodes CDR1 SGHAT and CDR2 FQNNGV. TCRdb keeps only in-frame clones here, not all; method: immunoSEQ multiplex PCR. The sample comprises some 500,000 clones, around nine tenths of which are singletons, and roughly 8% rests with the top ten. The J gene is TRBJ2-7, the V gene TRBV11-2; the D gene is possibly TRBD2 (6 bases). Source material: peripheral blood. The receptor was derived from a woman aged 45-65 years with COVID-19, enrolled during active disease. This CDR3 is CASSPRAQPYGGIRREQYF. CDR3 DNA sequence: TGTGCCAGCAGCCCAAGGGCACAGCCCTACGGCGGGATCCGACGCGAGCAGTACTTC.